Below, 14 T cell receptor beta chains from the same sample are listed, as sequenced in a study of blood T cell repertoires in COVID-19. TCRdb's copy holds only in-frame clones and misses some; the assay was immunoSEQ multiplex PCR. Seen here are fewer than 250,000 clones, around 80% observed once, and the top ten hold 1.5% to 2%. The sequenced sample was PBMCs or T cells enriched from blood (not recorded which). The receptors were sampled from a man aged 55 to 70 who had recovered from COVID-19.

V and J are TRBV2 and TRBJ1-5; 9 bases are a match to TRBD1. With 5 bases clipped from V and 6 bases from J, the junction kept 8 bases outside the gene matches. This CDR3 comprises 15 residues. Germline lookup yields CDR1 SNHLY and CDR2 FYNNEI. Here the CDR3 reads CASSFDRGSGQPQHF. Written as DNA, the CDR3 is TGTGCCAGCAGTTTCGACAGGGGGTCCGGTCAGCCCCAGCATTTT.

J is TRBJ1-6 and V is TRBV5-1; D remains ambiguous. CDR1 is SGHRS, CDR2 YFSETQ, per germline. The CDR3 contains 15 residues. Trimming cost V 0 bases and J 4 bases, with 8 bases left between them. The DNA of the CDR3 is TGCGCCAGCAGCTTGGATGGAGGATATAATTCACCCCTCCACTTT. Protein: CASSLDGGYNSPLHF.

The rearrangement uses TRBV6-2 or TRBV6-3 and TRBJ2-1; D is perhaps TRBD2 (5 bases). Germline V gene sequence: CDR1 MNHEY, CDR2 SVGEGT. The CDR3 has 13 amino acids. Trimming removed 3 bases from V and 5 bases from J, with 8 bases in between. This CDR3 reads CASSYDYNNEQFF. The CDR3 nucleotides are TGTGCCAGCAGTTATGACTACAACAATGAGCAGTTCTTC.

Here the CDR3 DNA reads TGCGCCAGCAGCCCCGCTTGGGGGCCTGATGAAAAACTGTTTTTT. Encoded protein: CASSPAWGPDEKLFF. The chain recombines TRBV5-1 with TRBJ1-4; possible D gene TRBD1, 6 bases. The CDR3 sequence is 15 residues long. Germline CDR1 is SGHRS and CDR2 is YFSETQ. Trimming stripped 4 bases from V and 6 bases from J, with 16 bases between.

The genes are TRBV6-5 and TRBJ2-7, with unresolved D. CDR1 is MNHEY, CDR2 SVGAGI, per germline. The CDR3 is made up of 14 amino acids. With 0 bases removed from V and 7 bases from J, the gap between germline ends came to 13 bases. This CDR3 reads CASSYSGRVLEQYF. The CDR3 bases are TGTGCCAGCAGTTACTCGGGCAGAGTCCTTGAGCAGTACTTC.

The chain links TRBV2 to TRBJ2-7; the D gene is possibly TRBD1 (5 bases). This CDR3 has 14 amino acids. Per germline, CDR1 SNHLY and CDR2 FYNNEI. Trimming cost V 1 base and J 2 bases, with 9 bases left between them. CDR3 DNA sequence: TGTGCCAGCAGTGAAGGGAGACAGACCTACGAGCAGTACTTC. Amino acids: CASSEGRQTYEQYF.

The chain is built from TRBV5-1 and TRBJ2-1; possibly TRBD1 for D (6 bases). The V gene lost 4 bases and the J gene lost 14 bases, with 16 bases spanning the gap. Germline lookup yields CDR1 SGHRS and CDR2 YFSETQ. This CDR3 is built from 12 residues. For the CDR3, the DNA is TGCGCCAGCAGCAATGAGGGGGATAACAAGTTCTTC. Encoded protein: CASSNEGDNKFF.

Remarks on this clone: Other nucleotide sequences from this sample produce the same CDR3. The rearrangement links TRBV19 to TRBJ1-1; D is perhaps TRBD1 (5 bases). Between the trimmed V and J ends, which lost 3 bases and 1 base, there was a span of 6 bases. Germline CDR1 and CDR2: LNHDA and SQIVND (reference sequence). This CDR3 is built from 13 residues. In nucleotides, the CDR3 is TGTGCCAGTAGTATTGGACAGAACACTGAAGCTTTCTTT. This gives the protein CASSIGQNTEAFF.

This chain links TRBV7-2 with TRBJ1-3; 10 bases agree with TRBD1. V was pared by 0 bases and J by 7 bases, with 3 bases of the junction left unmatched. The CDR3 is made up of 15 amino acids. Germline CDR1 is SGHTA and CDR2 is FQGNSA. In DNA form, the CDR3 reads TGTGCCAGCAGCTTAGCAGGACAGGGGGTCAACACCATATATTTT. Residues: CASSLAGQGVNTIYF.

V and J are TRBV19 and TRBJ2-2, with 8 bases identical to TRBD2. Losses at the gene ends were 0 bases for V and 7 bases for J; bases not matched to a gene: 16. The CDR3 spans 19 residues. Germline V lookup: CDR1 LNHDA, CDR2 SQIVND (reference sequence). The CDR3 region has the DNA TGTGCCAGTAGTATAGAATTCTCCCTAGCCGGGGGGGCGTTCGGGGAGCTGTTTTTT. Protein: CASSIEFSLAGGAFGELFF.

The chain links TRBV19 to TRBJ1-5; the D gene is possibly TRBD1 (6 bases). The CDR3 is 14 residues long. In germline, CDR1 is LNHDA, CDR2 SQIVND (reference sequence). Trimming left V 9 bases short and J 5 bases short, with 17 bases between. The CDR3 here is CASWDRGAYQPQHF. In DNA form, the CDR3 reads TGTGCCAGCTGGGATCGGGGGGCTTATCAGCCCCAGCATTTT.

V is TRBV19 and J is TRBJ1-5, with 11 bases that match TRBD1. The CDR3 length is 15 residues. The germline V gene has CDR1 LNHDA and CDR2 SQIVND (reference sequence). V dropped 4 bases and J dropped 7; count of bases not matched to a gene: 6. This chain's CDR3 is CASSKGQGEGQPQHF. As DNA, the CDR3 is TGTGCCAGTAGTAAGGGACAGGGGGAAGGCCAGCCCCAGCATTTT.

The J gene is TRBJ1-5, the V gene TRBV19, with D possibly being TRBD1 (6 bases). V shed 5 bases and J shed 9 bases, with 17 bases lying between them. The V gene's germline CDR1 is LNHDA and CDR2 SQIVND (reference sequence). The length of the CDR3 is 14 residues. The CDR3 DNA reads as TGTGCCAGTAGTCCAACAGGGCTCCGATGGCCCCAGCATTTT. Translation: CASSPTGLRWPQHF.

Concerning this clone: At one end, the junction sequence differs from germline, possibly due to a read error. The rearrangement links TRBV18 to TRBJ2-5, with unresolved D. Germline V gene sequence: CDR1 KGHSH, CDR2 LQKENI. The CDR3 covers 13 residues. CDR3 sequence reads: CASSPNSQEPQYF. In DNA form, the CDR3 reads TGTGCCAGCTCACCAAACAGCCAAGAGCCCCAGTACTTC. Full variable domain (outside the CDR3, taken from reference TRBV18 and TRBJ2-5): NAGVMQNPRHLVRRRGQEARLRCSPMKGHSHVYWYRQLPEEGLKFMVYLQKENIIDESGMPKERFSAEFPKEGPSILRIQQVVRGDSAAYFCASSPNSQEPQYFGPGTRLLVL.